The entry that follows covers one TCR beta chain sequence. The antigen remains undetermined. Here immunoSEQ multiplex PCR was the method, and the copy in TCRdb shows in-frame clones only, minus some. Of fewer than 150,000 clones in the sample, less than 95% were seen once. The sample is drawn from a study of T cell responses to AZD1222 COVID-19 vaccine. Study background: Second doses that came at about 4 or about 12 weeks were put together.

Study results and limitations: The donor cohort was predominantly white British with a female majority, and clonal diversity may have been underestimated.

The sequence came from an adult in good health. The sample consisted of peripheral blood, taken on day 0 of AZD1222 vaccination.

The CDR3 loop reads CASSDGSREIQPQHF. The CDR3 bases are TGTGCCAGCAGTGATGGGTCAAGGGAGATACAGCCCCAGCATTTT. This rearrangement joins TRBV2 to TRBJ1-5; D is unclear. The V and J ends lost 3 bases and 7 bases respectively, with 16 bases between them. CDR3 length: 15 amino acids. CDR1 SNHLY and CDR2 FYNNEI come from the germline V gene.